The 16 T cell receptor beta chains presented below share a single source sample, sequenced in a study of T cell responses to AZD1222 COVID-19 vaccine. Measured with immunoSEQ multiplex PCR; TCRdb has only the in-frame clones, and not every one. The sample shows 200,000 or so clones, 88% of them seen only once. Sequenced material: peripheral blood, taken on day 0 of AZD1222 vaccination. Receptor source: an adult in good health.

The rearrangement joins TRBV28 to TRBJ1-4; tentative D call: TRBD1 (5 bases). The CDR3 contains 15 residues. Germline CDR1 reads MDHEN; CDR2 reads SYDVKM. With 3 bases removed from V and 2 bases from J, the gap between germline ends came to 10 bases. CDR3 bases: TGTGCCAGCAGTTTTTGGGGGGTTACTAATGAAAAACTGTTTTTT. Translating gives CASSFWGVTNEKLFF.

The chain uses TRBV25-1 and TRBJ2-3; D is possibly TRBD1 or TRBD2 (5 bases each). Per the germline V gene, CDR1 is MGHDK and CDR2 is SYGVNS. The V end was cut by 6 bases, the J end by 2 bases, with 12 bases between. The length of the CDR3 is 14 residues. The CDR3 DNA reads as TGTGCCAGCAGGAACGGGGCTTACACAGATACGCAGTATTTT. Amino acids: CASRNGAYTDTQYF.

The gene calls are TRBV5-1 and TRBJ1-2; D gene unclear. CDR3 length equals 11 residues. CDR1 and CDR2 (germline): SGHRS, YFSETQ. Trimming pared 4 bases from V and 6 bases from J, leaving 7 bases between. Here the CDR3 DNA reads TGCGCCAGCAGCGAGGCGAATGGCTACACCTTC. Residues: CASSEANGYTF.

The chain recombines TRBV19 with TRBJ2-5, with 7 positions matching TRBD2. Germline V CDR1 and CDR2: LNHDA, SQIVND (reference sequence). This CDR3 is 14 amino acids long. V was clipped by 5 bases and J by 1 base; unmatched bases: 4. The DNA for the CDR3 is TGTGCCAGTAGTGCCCGGGGGGTCCAAGAGACCCAGTACTTC. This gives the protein CASSARGVQETQYF.

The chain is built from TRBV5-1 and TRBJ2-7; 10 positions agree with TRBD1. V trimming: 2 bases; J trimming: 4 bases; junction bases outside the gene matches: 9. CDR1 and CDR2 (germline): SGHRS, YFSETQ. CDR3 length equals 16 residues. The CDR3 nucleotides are TGCGCCAGCAGCTTCCCGGACAGGGGGAATGTTTACGAGCAGTACTTC. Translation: CASSFPDRGNVYEQYF.

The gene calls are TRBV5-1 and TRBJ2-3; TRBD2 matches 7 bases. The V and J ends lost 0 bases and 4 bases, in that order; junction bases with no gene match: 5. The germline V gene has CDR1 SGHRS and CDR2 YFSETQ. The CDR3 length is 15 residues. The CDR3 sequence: CASSLDLSGADTQYF. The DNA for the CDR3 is TGCGCCAGCAGCTTGGACTTAAGCGGGGCAGATACGCAGTATTTT.

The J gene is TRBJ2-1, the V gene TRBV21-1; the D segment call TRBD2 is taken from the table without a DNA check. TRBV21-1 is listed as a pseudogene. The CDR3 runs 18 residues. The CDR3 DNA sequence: TGTGCCAGCAGCAGCTGTGGCCTCGGGGGAAGCTCCTACAATGAGCAGTTCTTC. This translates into CASSSCGLGGSSYNEQFF.

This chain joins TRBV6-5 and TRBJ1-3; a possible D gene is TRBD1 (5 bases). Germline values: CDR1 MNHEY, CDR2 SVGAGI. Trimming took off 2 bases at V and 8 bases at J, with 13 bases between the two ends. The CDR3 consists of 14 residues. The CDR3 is CASSYEVGVHTIYF. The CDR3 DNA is TGTGCCAGCAGTTACGAGGTGGGGGTACACACCATATATTTT.

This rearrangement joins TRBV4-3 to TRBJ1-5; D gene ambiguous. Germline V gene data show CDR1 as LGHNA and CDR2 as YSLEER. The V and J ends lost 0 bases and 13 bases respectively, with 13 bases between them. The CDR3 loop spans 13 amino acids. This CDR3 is CASSQDKGAAQHF. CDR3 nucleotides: TGCGCCAGCAGCCAAGATAAGGGTGCGGCTCAGCATTTT.

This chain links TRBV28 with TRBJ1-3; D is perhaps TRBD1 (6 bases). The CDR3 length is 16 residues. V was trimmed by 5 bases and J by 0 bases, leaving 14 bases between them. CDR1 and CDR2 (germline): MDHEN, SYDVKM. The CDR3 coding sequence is TGTGCCAGCAGTGAAGGGGGGCCCCTCTCTGGAAACACCATATATTTT. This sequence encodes CASSEGGPLSGNTIYF.

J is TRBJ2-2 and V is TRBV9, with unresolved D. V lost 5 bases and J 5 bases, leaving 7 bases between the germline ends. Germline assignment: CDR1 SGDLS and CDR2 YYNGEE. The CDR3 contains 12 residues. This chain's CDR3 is CASRGRTGELFF. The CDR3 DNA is TGTGCCAGCAGGGGCCGTACCGGGGAGCTGTTTTTT.

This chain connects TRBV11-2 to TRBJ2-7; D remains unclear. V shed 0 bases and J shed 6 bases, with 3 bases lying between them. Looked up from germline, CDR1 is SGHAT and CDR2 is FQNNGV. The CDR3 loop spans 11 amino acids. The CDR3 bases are TGTGCCAGCAGCTTAGATCGCGAGCAGTACTTC. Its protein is CASSLDREQYF.

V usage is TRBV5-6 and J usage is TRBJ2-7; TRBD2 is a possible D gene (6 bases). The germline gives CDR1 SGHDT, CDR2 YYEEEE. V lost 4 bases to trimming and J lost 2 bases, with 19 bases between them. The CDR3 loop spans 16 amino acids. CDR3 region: CASSGLSGVLTYEQYF. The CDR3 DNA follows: TGTGCCAGCAGCGGACTGTCGGGGGTCCTAACCTACGAGCAGTACTTC. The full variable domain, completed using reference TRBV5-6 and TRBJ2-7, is DAGVTQSPTHLIKTRGQQVTLRCSPKSGHDTVSWYQQALGQGPQFIFQYYEEEERQRGNFPDRFSGHQFPNYSSELNVNALLLGDSALYLCASSGLSGVLTYEQYFGPGTRLTVT.

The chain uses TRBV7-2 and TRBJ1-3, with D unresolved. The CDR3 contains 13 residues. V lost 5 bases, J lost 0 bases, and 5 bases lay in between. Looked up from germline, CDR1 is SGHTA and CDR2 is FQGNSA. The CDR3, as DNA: TGTGCCAGCAGCGCCGCCTCTGGAAACACCATATATTTT. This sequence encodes CASSAASGNTIYF.

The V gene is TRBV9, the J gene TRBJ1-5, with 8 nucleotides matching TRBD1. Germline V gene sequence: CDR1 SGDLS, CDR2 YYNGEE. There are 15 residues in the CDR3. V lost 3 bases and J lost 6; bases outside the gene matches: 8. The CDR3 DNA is TGTGCCAGCAGCGGGGAGGCAGGGGGCTCTCAGCCCCAGCATTTT. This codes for CASSGEAGGSQPQHF.

CDR3 protein: CASRSSSGANVLTF. The CDR3 DNA follows: TGTGCCAGCAGGTCGAGCTCTGGGGCCAACGTCCTGACTTTC. The rearrangement links TRBV6-5 to TRBJ2-6; D is uncertain. V was clipped by 6 bases and J by 0 bases, with 6 bases between them. From germline, CDR1 is MNHEY and CDR2 SVGAGI. The CDR3 length is 14 residues.